This is a list of T cell receptor beta chains from one sample in a study of blood T cell repertoires in COVID-19. Sequencing was performed with immunoSEQ multiplex PCR; in TCRdb, only in-frame clones are kept and a portion is missing. The sample yields nearly 250,000 clones, more than 80% seen once. The sequenced sample consisted of PBMCs or T cells enriched from blood (not recorded which). The receptors were sampled from a man aged 50 to 60 who had been exposed to COVID-19. The CDR3 runs from the conserved cysteine through the conserved F or W. For some rows the clone size is stated as once, few or many, or as a class when expanded; others skip it.

>TRBV28|TRBJ2-4|15|.
CASSLWGGNKNIQYF
>TRBV30|TRBJ1-1|13|.
CAWSTGWITEAFF
>TRBV28|TRBJ2-1|12|.
CASSLWQGEQFF
>TRBV7-8|TRBJ2-5|15|.
CASSRDRGTQETQYF
>TRBV5-1|TRBJ2-3|13|.
CASSSGNADTQYF
>TRBV5-1|TRBJ2-3|13|.
CASSEERADTQYF
>TRBV19|TRBJ2-2|18|once
CASRGGASGVVRAGELFF
>TRBV9|TRBJ2-3|18|.
CASSTGTSGGTSTDTQYF
>TRBV7-2|TRBJ2-3|16|.
CASSRTVLMLTDTQYF
>TRBV7-9|TRBJ1-1|18|.
CASSLGGAGGAVVTEAFF
>TRBV30|TRBJ2-5|11|.
CAWSNGETQYF
>TRBV5-4|TRBJ1-3|17|.
CASSILSGGTSGNTIYF
>TRBV6-5|TRBJ1-2|13|.
CASSLDRGRGYTF
>TRBV6-5|TRBJ1-2|14|.
CASRRTGQGYGYTF
>TRBV10-3|TRBJ2-2|14|.
CAISDRGRTGELFF
>TRBV5-5|TRBJ2-2|16|.
CASSLGPASNTGELFF
>TRBV7-2|TRBJ1-3|16|.
CASSLLFRATGNTIYF
>TRBV2|TRBJ2-5|14|few
CASSGRGSYETQYF
>TRBV5-1|TRBJ1-2|16|.
CASSWGGAGGTGGYTF
>TRBV7-2|TRBJ2-3|15|.
CASQARDYSTDTQYF
>TRBV28|TRBJ1-1|13|.
CASSPALSTEAFF
>TRBV5-1|TRBJ1-1|16|.
CASSLSSGTGRTEAFF
>TRBV7-2|TRBJ1-2|15|once
CASSGLTRGLYGYTF
>TRBV24-1|TRBJ1-2|17|once
CATSVRDRGSGNYGYTF
>TRBV6-4|TRBJ2-3|17|once
CASSDSPSASLTDTQYF
>TRBV5-1|TRBJ2-1|15|.
CASSFRLAGNNEQFF
>TRBV5-4|TRBJ1-2|16|few
CASSRGQGNRDYGYTF
>TRBV4-1|TRBJ1-2|12|once
CASSQGPHDQTF
>TRBV18|TRBJ1-5|14|.
CASSLNRGYQPQHF
>TRBV11-1|TRBJ1-1|15|.
CASSKRDRLNTEAFF
>TRBV10-3|TRBJ1-1|14|.
CAISGQIGGIEAFF
>TRBV6-4|TRBJ1-1|13|.
CASSEGRGTEAFF
>TRBV28|TRBJ1-2|15|.
CASSPTEARGSRYTF
>TRBV19|TRBJ1-2|14|.
CASRFTGGNYGYTF
>TRBV18|TRBJ2-1|15|.
CASSPMGGEYNEQFF
>TRBV5-6|TRBJ2-1|11|.
CASSVGWAQFF
>TRBV24-1|TRBJ1-3|14|.
CATSDLSAGNTIYF
>TRBV29-1|TRBJ1-3|14|.
CSARTGTVGNTIYF
>TRBV12-3/TRBV12-4|TRBJ2-1|13|once
CASSPTGGGEQFF
>TRBV11-3|TRBJ1-1|13|once
CASILQENTEAFF
>TRBV30|TRBJ2-1|16|.
CAWSPKAGVSYNEQFF